The next 16 T cell receptor beta chains were all read from a single sample in a study of technical replicates of blood from a few donors. TCRdb's copy holds only in-frame clones and misses some; the assay was immunoSEQ multiplex PCR. The table has approximately 80,000 clones, about nine tenths seen once. Material: T cells isolated from PBMCs. These receptors were collected from a human donor in good health.

This sequence joins TRBV19 and TRBJ1-4; TRBD1 agrees at 8 bases. J was trimmed by 12 bases and V by 3 bases; bases with no gene match: 9. CDR3 length: 14 residues. Germline assignment: CDR1 LNHDA and CDR2 SQIVND (reference sequence). The CDR3 nucleotides read TGTGCCAGTAGTATCCCAGGACAGGGTATGGAACTGTTTTTT. This translates into CASSIPGQGMELFF. The full variable domain, completed using reference TRBV19 and TRBJ1-4, is DGGITQSPKYLFRKEGQNVTLSCEQNLNHDAMYWYRQDPGQGLRLIYYSQIVNDFQKGDIAEGYSVSREKKESFPLTVTSAQKNPTAFYLCASSIPGQGMELFFGSGTQLSVL.

This chain connects TRBV2 to TRBJ2-7; D is ambiguous. Trimming removed 7 bases from V and 4 bases from J, with 8 bases in between. Per the germline V gene, CDR1 is SNHLY and CDR2 is FYNNEI. The CDR3 totals 11 residues. The chain's CDR3 is CASKSGYEQYF. In DNA form, the CDR3 reads TGTGCCAGCAAGTCCGGGTACGAGCAGTACTTC.

The chain carries TRBV7-9 and TRBJ1-1; no clear D gene. The V gene lost 7 bases and the J gene lost 6 bases, with 15 bases spanning the gap. This CDR3 contains 13 residues. The germline V gene encodes CDR1 SEHNR and CDR2 FQNEAQ (reference sequence). The CDR3 coding sequence is TGTGCCAGCAAGAAGCAGGAAGGCGCTGAAGCTTTCTTT. This encodes CASKKQEGAEAFF.

The chain combines TRBV2 with TRBJ1-4; TRBD1 might be the D (5 bases). The CDR3 extends over 13 amino acids. With 6 bases removed from V and 5 bases from J, the gap between germline ends came to 10 bases. The V gene's germline CDR1 is SNHLY and CDR2 FYNNEI. The CDR3 nucleotides are TGTGCCAGCAGGAGAAACAGGAATGAAAAACTGTTTTTT. Protein sequence: CASRRNRNEKLFF. Full variable domain (rest looked up from reference TRBV2 and TRBJ1-4): EPEVTQTPSHQVTQMGQEVILRCVPISNHLYFYWYRQILGQKVEFLVSFYNNEISEKSEIFDDQFSVERPDGSNFTLKIRSTKLEDSAMYFCASRRNRNEKLFFGSGTQLSVL.

CDR3 in amino acids: CASSQDGTGGVEQFF. The CDR3 DNA sequence: TGCGCCAGCAGCCAAGACGGGACAGGGGGCGTTGAGCAGTTCTTC. J is TRBJ2-1 and V is TRBV4-1, with 12 bases matching TRBD1. V shed 0 bases and J 9 bases; nucleotides not matched to a gene: 3. The length of the CDR3 is 15 residues. Germline CDR1 and CDR2: MGHRA and YSYEKL.

The rearrangement uses TRBV5-5 and TRBJ2-5; D ambiguous. V lost 4 bases and J 4 bases, leaving 14 bases between the germline ends. The CDR3 totals 14 residues. The germline V gene has CDR1 SGHKS and CDR2 YYEKEE (reference sequence). The chain's CDR3 is CASSLNGARETQYF. The DNA of the CDR3 is TGTGCCAGCAGCCTGAACGGAGCCCGAGAGACCCAGTACTTC.

The V gene is TRBV5-1, the J gene TRBJ2-3; D perhaps matches TRBD2 (6 bases). Germline CDR1 reads SGHRS; CDR2 reads YFSETQ. The CDR3 runs 16 residues. With 1 base removed from V and 3 bases from J, the gap between germline ends came to 15 bases. CDR3 in DNA: TGCGCCAGCAGCTTGTATGCGGGGCGGGGTACAGATACGCAGTATTTT. It yields the protein CASSLYAGRGTDTQYF.

The V and J genes are TRBV5-1 and TRBJ2-6; no definite D call. The germline V gene has CDR1 SGHRS and CDR2 YFSETQ. Trimming took 5 bases from V and 2 from J, leaving 8 bases between them. The CDR3 totals 14 residues. CDR3 sequence (DNA): TGCGCCAGCAGGCAGAACGCTGGGGCCAACGTCCTGACTTTC. The encoded protein is CASRQNAGANVLTF. Variable domain in full (rest from reference TRBV5-1 and TRBJ2-6): KAGVTQTPRYLIKTRGQQVTLSCSPISGHRSVSWYQQTPGQGLQFLFEYFSETQRNKGNFPGRFSGRQFSNSRSEMNVSTLELGDSALYLCASRQNAGANVLTFGAGSRLTVL.

This chain connects TRBV2 to TRBJ1-2; D gene ambiguous. Germline V lookup: CDR1 SNHLY, CDR2 FYNNEI. With 7 bases removed from V and 1 base from J, the gap between germline ends came to 13 bases. CDR3 length equals 14 residues. CDR3 nucleotides: TGTGCCAGCAAGACGCGGATAATTAACTATGGCTACACCTTC. Its translation is CASKTRIINYGYTF.

The V and J genes are TRBV6-6 and TRBJ2-2, with D possibly TRBD2 on 6 matching bases. Germline CDR1 MNHNY, CDR2 SVGAGI (reference sequence). Between the trimmed V and J ends, which lost 10 bases and 4 bases, there was a span of 13 bases. The CDR3 is made up of 13 amino acids. In nucleotides, the CDR3 is TGTGCCAACCGACTAGGTGGCACCGGGGAGCTGTTTTTT. It encodes CANRLGGTGELFF.

V is TRBV2 and J is TRBJ1-1; D call uncertain. V was clipped by 9 bases and J by 7 bases, with 15 bases between them. The germline CDR1 and CDR2 sequences are SNHLY and FYNNEI. The CDR3 length is 12 residues. Written as DNA, the CDR3 is TGTGCCAGTAGACTATTAGGTGTTGAAGCTTTCTTT. Translated: CASRLLGVEAFF.

The rearrangement links TRBV27 to TRBJ2-7, with D tentatively TRBD1 (6 bases). The CDR3 sequence is 13 residues long. The V end lost 4 bases, the J end lost 3 bases, and 10 bases lay between the germline ends. Germline V gene lookup returns CDR1 MNHEY and CDR2 SMNVEV (reference sequence). The DNA for the CDR3 is TGTGCCAGCAGTTACGAGACAGGCTACGAGCAGTACTTC. This codes for CASSYETGYEQYF.

This rearrangement joins TRBV5-6 to TRBJ1-2, with 9 bases lining up with TRBD1. CDR3 size: 18 residues. Germline loops: CDR1 SGHDT, CDR2 YYEEEE. The V gene end was trimmed by 5 bases and the J gene end by 4 bases; junction bases not matched to a gene: 18. The CDR3 here is CASRRKPLQGAPGYGYTF. The CDR3 DNA is TGTGCCAGCAGACGGAAACCACTACAGGGGGCGCCGGGCTATGGCTACACCTTC. Full variable domain (outside the CDR3, taken from reference TRBV5-6 and TRBJ1-2): DAGVTQSPTHLIKTRGQQVTLRCSPKSGHDTVSWYQQALGQGPQFIFQYYEEEERQRGNFPDRFSGHQFPNYSSELNVNALLLGDSALYLCASRRKPLQGAPGYGYTFGSGTRLTVV.

CDR3 nucleotide sequence: TGTGCCAGCAGTTCAGTCCCGGGGGGCAAACTGTTTTTT. Its protein is CASSSVPGGKLFF. The rearrangement links TRBV27 to TRBJ1-4; D might be TRBD1 (6 bases). Deletions cut 4 bases from V and 11 bases from J, with 14 bases between. CDR1 and CDR2 (germline): MNHEY, SMNVEV (reference sequence). The CDR3 totals 13 residues.

This clone was seen only once. The chain joins TRBV7-6 to TRBJ1-3; 10 bases are shared with TRBD1. Germline V CDR1 and CDR2: SGHVS, FNYEAQ. V was clipped by 4 bases and J by 2 bases; unmatched bases: 11. This CDR3 is built from 18 residues. The CDR3 DNA is TGTGCCAGCAGCTACTACTCAACCGGGACAGGGGCTGGAAACACCATATATTTT. Translating it yields CASSYYSTGTGAGNTIYF.

Concerning this clone itself: The identical CDR3 is also encoded by other nucleotide sequences in the sample. The chain links TRBV27 to TRBJ2-1; tentatively, D is TRBD2 (5 bases). The CDR3 loop spans 11 amino acids. The V gene's germline CDR1 is MNHEY and CDR2 SMNVEV (reference sequence). V shed 3 bases and J shed 10 bases, with 7 bases lying between them. CDR3 sequence: CASSLRGEQFF. The DNA for the CDR3 is TGTGCCAGCAGTTTGCGAGGGGAGCAGTTCTTC.